One and the same sample provided the 14 T cell receptor beta chains below, sequenced in a study of T cell responses to AZD1222 COVID-19 vaccine. This table comes from immunoSEQ multiplex PCR, and its TCRdb copy is limited to in-frame clones, with some not included. The sample has about 150,000 clones; about nine tenths are singletons. This sample comprised peripheral blood, obtained after recovery from COVID-19. The receptors shown here come from an adult who had recovered from COVID-19.

The CDR3, as DNA: TGTGCCAGCAGCCAATATAGCACCGGGGAGCTGTTTTTT. This gives the protein CASSQYSTGELFF. The chain joins TRBV14 to TRBJ2-2; D ambiguous. V shed 2 bases and J shed 4 bases, with 5 bases lying between them. This CDR3 has 13 amino acids. Per germline, CDR1 SGHDN and CDR2 FVKESK. The variable domain in full, with the rest retrieved from reference TRBV14 and TRBJ2-2, is EAGVTQFPSHSVIEKGQTVTLRCDPISGHDNLYWYRRVMGKEIKFLLHFVKESKQDESGMPNNRFLAERTGGTYSTLKVQPAELEDSGVYFCASSQYSTGELFFGEGSRLTVL.

V and J are TRBV4-2 and TRBJ2-7; 10 bases fit TRBD1. After removal of 3 bases from V and 4 bases from J, the junction contained 3 bases not matched to a gene. Germline values: CDR1 LGHNA, CDR2 YNFKEQ. This CDR3 has 14 amino acids. The CDR3 bases are TGTGCCAGCAGCCAGACAGGGGGCTCGTACGAGCAGTACTTC. Translating it yields CASSQTGGSYEQYF.

V usage is TRBV13 and J usage is TRBJ2-1, with TRBD2 matching 9 bases. After removal of 5 bases from V and 0 bases from J, the junction contained 11 bases not matched to a gene. Germline V CDR1 and CDR2: PRHDT, FYEKMQ (reference sequence). CDR3 length: 18 amino acids. The CDR3 protein is CASSPRGAGGSSYNEQFF. The CDR3 region has the DNA TGTGCCAGCAGCCCTCGGGGAGCGGGGGGAAGCTCCTACAATGAGCAGTTCTTC.

The chain carries TRBV7-8 and TRBJ1-5; D gene unclear. Germline V CDR1 and CDR2: SGHVS, FQNEAQ. There are 16 residues in the CDR3. The V end was cut by 1 base, the J end by 0 bases, with 10 bases between. The CDR3 DNA sequence: TGTGCCAGCAGCTTAGACCCCCTCTATAGCAATCAGCCCCAGCATTTT. Protein sequence: CASSLDPLYSNQPQHF.

This chain uses TRBV2 with TRBJ1-2; D is ambiguous. Germline loops: CDR1 SNHLY, CDR2 FYNNEI. Deletions cut 3 bases from V and 6 bases from J, with 14 bases between. The CDR3 runs to 14 residues. This CDR3 reads CASSEWRVGDGYTF. For the CDR3, the DNA is TGTGCCAGCAGTGAGTGGAGGGTGGGAGATGGCTACACCTTC.

J is TRBJ2-6 and V is TRBV5-1; no firm D call. The CDR3 sequence is 15 residues long. The V gene lost 3 bases and the J gene lost 2 bases, with 9 bases spanning the gap. Germline lookup yields CDR1 SGHRS and CDR2 YFSETQ. For the CDR3, the DNA is TGCGCCAGCAGCTCCCACCTTACTGGGGCCAACGTCCTGACTTTC. The encoded protein is CASSSHLTGANVLTF.

This clone was seen a handful of times. The chain joins TRBV6-1 to TRBJ2-7, with a weak D call TRBD1 (7 bases). Germline CDR1 is MNHNS and CDR2 is SASEGT. The CDR3 sequence is 15 residues long. V was pared by 2 bases and J by 4 bases, with 15 bases between. CDR3 DNA sequence: TGTGCCAGCAGTGAAAACCAGGGGGGCCTGTACGAGCAGTACTTC. It encodes CASSENQGGLYEQYF.

In regard to this clone: The junction departs from the called germline gene at one end, perhaps through a read error. The chain has TRBV4-2 and TRBJ1-1, with TRBD1 as a possible D gene (5 bases). The CDR3 totals 14 residues. Germline V gene sequence: CDR1 LGHNA, CDR2 YNFKEQ. This chain's CDR3 is CASSQREGNAEAFF. In nucleotides, the CDR3 is TGTGCCAGCAGCCAAAGGGAGGGGAACGCTGAAGCTTTCTTT.

This chain uses TRBV5-5 with TRBJ2-7; possible D gene TRBD1, 7 bases. The CDR3 runs to 14 residues. Trimming took 2 bases from V and 6 from J, leaving 15 bases between them. The germline CDR1 and CDR2 sequences are SGHKS and YYEKEE (reference sequence). CDR3 DNA: TGTGCCAGCAGCTTCTTGAACAGGGGAGGCGAGCAGTACTTC. It encodes CASSFLNRGGEQYF.

The chain carries TRBV14 and TRBJ1-6; no clear D gene. Trimming took off 5 bases at V and 11 bases at J, with 13 bases between the two ends. Germline V lookup: CDR1 SGHDN, CDR2 FVKESK. The CDR3 is 13 amino acids. In nucleotides, the CDR3 is TGTGCCAGCAGCTCTTCCGGTGGCACACCCCTCCACTTT. Translated: CASSSSGGTPLHF.

The chain joins TRBV19 to TRBJ2-3; 8 nucleotides align to TRBD2. Germline V gene data show CDR1 as LNHDA and CDR2 as SQIVND (reference sequence). The V segment lost 10 bases and the J segment 4 bases; nucleotides outside the gene matches: 10. The CDR3 runs 14 residues. The CDR3 DNA reads as TGTGCCATCTCCCAGAGCGGGGGCGCAGATACGCAGTATTTT. This translates into CAISQSGGADTQYF.

The genes are TRBV29-1 and TRBJ1-1; TRBD1 matches 7 bases. V was clipped by 7 bases and J by 3 bases; unmatched bases: 8. Germline CDR1 and CDR2: SQVTM and ANQGSEA. This CDR3 is built from 13 residues. This CDR3 is CSAYSTGDTEAFF. CDR3 DNA: TGCAGCGCATACTCCACAGGGGACACTGAAGCTTTCTTT.

The chain has TRBV7-9 and TRBJ1-2; 9 bases align to TRBD1. Trimming cost V 5 bases and J 6 bases; bases outside gene matches: 7. This CDR3 region has 14 residues. Germline CDR1 SEHNR, CDR2 FQNEAQ (reference sequence). The CDR3 reads CASSGTGGNDGYTF. Written as DNA, the CDR3 is TGTGCCAGCAGCGGTACAGGGGGCAATGATGGCTACACCTTC.

The V and J genes are TRBV5-4 and TRBJ1-5; unclear D gene. The germline V gene has CDR1 SGHNT and CDR2 YYREEE (reference sequence). The V and J ends lost 9 bases and 16 bases respectively, with 17 bases between them. The CDR3 is 10 amino acids. The CDR3 coding sequence is TGTGCCACCCGGCCAGGCATCTTCCATTTT. It specifies CATRPGIFHF.